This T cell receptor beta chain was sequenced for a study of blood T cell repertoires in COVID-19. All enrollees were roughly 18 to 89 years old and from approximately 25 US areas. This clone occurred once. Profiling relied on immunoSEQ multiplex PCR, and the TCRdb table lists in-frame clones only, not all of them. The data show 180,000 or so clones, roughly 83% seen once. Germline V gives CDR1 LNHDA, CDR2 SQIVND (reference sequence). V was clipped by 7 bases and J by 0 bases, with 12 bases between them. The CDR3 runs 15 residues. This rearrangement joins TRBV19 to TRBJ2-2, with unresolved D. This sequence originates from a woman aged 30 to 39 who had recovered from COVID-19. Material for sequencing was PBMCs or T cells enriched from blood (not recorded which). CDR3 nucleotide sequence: TGTGCCAGTATTCCGGCAGCGCCGAACACCGGGGAGCTGTTTTTT. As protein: CASIPAAPNTGELFF. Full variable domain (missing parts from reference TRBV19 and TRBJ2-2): DGGITQSPKYLFRKEGQNVTLSCEQNLNHDAMYWYRQDPGQGLRLIYYSQIVNDFQKGDIAEGYSVSREKKESFPLTVTSAQKNPTAFYLCASIPAAPNTGELFFGEGSRLTVL.